This T cell receptor (beta chain) stems from a study of control samples from healthy donors and cancer patients (dated by TCRdb to about 2020). Preparation of the library involved the immunoSEQ multiplex PCR assay. TCRdb mirrors the immuneACCESS table, restricted to in-frame sequences. Some clones are absent from its copies; in checked studies, under half trace to an unresolved V gene, and the reason for the others is unknown. The sample records 150,000 to 200,000 clones, roughly 94% of which are singletons. 8.5% of the sample is in the top ten clones. Comments on this clone: The antigen it binds to is not known. Base qualities are not provided; no much larger clone lies one nucleotide away.

V trim: 2 bases; J trim: 9 bases; unmatched bases: 2. There are 12 amino acids in the CDR3, from cysteine to phenylalanine inclusive. Here the CDR3 DNA is all that survives: 36 bases in frame from base 1. CDR1 and CDR2, looked up from the germline V gene (reference sequence), are SGHNT and YYREEE. The chain was built from TRBV5-4 and TRBJ2-4; TRBD2 matches 7 bases in the middle. This clonotype was obtained from a woman aged 40 to 55 in good health. The sample comprised blood. The nucleotides read TGTGCCAGCAGCTTCGGGACTACCATTCAGTACTTC. Its product reads: CASSFGTTIQYF.